This TCR beta chain was sequenced in a study of Tregs in tolerant kidney transplant recipients. Study-wide results and caveats: Validation in larger populations is needed because few patients were studied.

Profiling relied on immunoSEQ multiplex PCR, and the TCRdb table lists in-frame clones only, not all of them. The profile shows 60,000 to 65,000 clones, 98% of them singletons. As for this clone: Its specificity is not known.

The TCR comes from a human donor who received a combined kidney and bone marrow transplant. This specimen consisted of Tregs from blood, obtained before the transplant.

CDR3 residues: CASSSQGGFYGYTF. CDR3 coding DNA: TGTGCCAGCAGCTCACAGGGGGGATTTTATGGCTACACCTTC. This rearrangement joins TRBV11-2 to TRBJ1-2, with TRBD1 matching over 8 bases. CDR3 length: 14 residues. J gave up 5 bases and V 4 bases, and 6 bases lay outside the gene matches. Germline V gene lookup returns CDR1 SGHAT and CDR2 FQNNGV.